The rows below give T cell receptor beta chains drawn from one sample of a study of blood T cell repertoires in COVID-19. The repertoire was sequenced with immunoSEQ multiplex PCR; TCRdb's copy has only in-frame clones and lacks some. The sample holds 200,000 to 250,000 clones, approximately 91% seen once. Material for sequencing was peripheral blood. Receptor source: a man aged 25 to 45 with COVID-19, enrolled during active disease. Each CDR3 is given with its conserved first and last residue. D genes are given only for firm matches.

TRBV2	TRBD1	CASGPGQHSYNEQFF
TRBV29-1	NA	CSGEDSPKDTQYF
TRBV11-2	NA	CASSLVGYGSYEQYF
TRBV5-1	TRBD2	CASTPSGAYNEQFF
TRBV5-1	NA	CASSFGQSQETQYF
TRBV11-2	NA	CASSSRSGEWSGNTIYF
TRBV12-3/TRBV12-4	NA	CASSLKRGTEAFF
TRBV19	NA	CASSNRPQGSNQPQHF
TRBV15	TRBD1	CATSRDRTGQETQYF
TRBV3-1/TRBV3-2	TRBD1	CASSRSTGNYEQYF
TRBV5-4	TRBD1	CASSPTGGGEKLFF
TRBV19	TRBD1	CASGRTGISGELFF
TRBV7-3	TRBD2	CASSFTAGLNNEQFF
TRBV13	TRBD1	CASSFGQGAGNEQFF
TRBV9	NA	CASSVVENTIYF
TRBV10-1	NA	CASNKDYLGTQYF
TRBV7-3	TRBD2	CASSYKRGEGTDTQYF
TRBV29-1	TRBD2	CSVLTSGPYEQYF
TRBV7-9	TRBD1	CASRPGQGIPEAFF
TRBV19	TRBD1	CASTFRDSGYTF
TRBV7-9	NA	CASSLVEAGTGELFF
TRBV3-1/TRBV3-2	NA	CASSQGVNEQFF
TRBV30	NA	CAWTGSTDTQYF
TRBV3-1/TRBV3-2	NA	CASSHSGWAVSEQFF
TRBV18	TRBD1	CASSLDGTDYNSPLHF
TRBV18	TRBD2	CASSPSGGSYNEQFF
TRBV2	NA	CASCLPSIGGTEAFF
TRBV3-1/TRBV3-2	TRBD1	CASSQDPGGEKLFF